The clone carrying this TCR beta chain has ten or more counts. Its antigen remains unidentified. This specimen comes from a study of breast tumors, draining lymph nodes, adjacent tissues. Findings and limits, study-wide: Tumor T cell lymph node origin was a supported hypothesis, not proven. Compared with basal-like, luminal-like tumors shared significantly more repertoire with nontumor tissue. Findings are consistent with lymph node origin and intratumoral expansion of most tumor T cells.

The CDR3 runs 13 residues. Per the germline V gene, CDR1 is SQVTM and CDR2 is ANQGSEA. The V and J ends lost 7 bases and 3 bases, in that order; junction bases with no gene match: 8. Breast cancer patients provided tissue from their axillary draining lymph nodes. In TCRdb, the multiplex PCR reads were re-called with MiXCR into one record per CDR3 protein. The table has approximately 280,000 distinct CDR3 sequences, 30% to 35% seen once. The clonotype was recovered from a female donor with breast cancer. Some clones in this sample may be carry-over from other donors' samples. The V gene is TRBV29-1, the J gene TRBJ1-1; 7 bases fit TRBD1. The sequenced sample was axillary lymph node tissue. CDR3 DNA: TGCAGCGCTCGACAGGGATTGGACACTGAAGCTTTCTTT. Its translation: CSARQGLDTEAFF.